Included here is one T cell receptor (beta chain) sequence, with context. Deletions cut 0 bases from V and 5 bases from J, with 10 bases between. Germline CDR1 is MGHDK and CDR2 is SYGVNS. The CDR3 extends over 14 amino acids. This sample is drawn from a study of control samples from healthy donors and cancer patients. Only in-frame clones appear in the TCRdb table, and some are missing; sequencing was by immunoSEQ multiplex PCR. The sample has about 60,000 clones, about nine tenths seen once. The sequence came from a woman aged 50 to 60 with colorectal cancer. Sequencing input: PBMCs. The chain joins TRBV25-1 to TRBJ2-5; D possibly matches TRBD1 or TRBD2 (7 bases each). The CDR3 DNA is TGTGCCAGCAGTGAATACAGGGGGGGGGAGACCCAGTACTTC. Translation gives CASSEYRGGETQYF. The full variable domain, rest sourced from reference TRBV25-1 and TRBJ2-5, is EADIYQTPRYLVIGTGKKITLECSQTMGHDKMYWYQQDPGMELHLIHYSYGVNSTEKGDLSSESTVSRIRTEHFPLTLESARPSHTSQYLCASSEYRGGETQYFGPGTRLLVL.